This TCR beta chain was recovered during a study of blood T cell repertoires in COVID-19. Study in general: Spain, Italy and the United States supplied samples that represented acute and convalescent COVID-19. Sources were T cells, B-cell-depleted T cells, or PBMCs; the material itself was cDNA or gDNA.

Germline CDR1 and CDR2: SNHLY and FYNNEI. This CDR3 contains 16 residues. The trim removed 6 bases at V and 6 bases at J, leaving 8 bases unmatched. As processed by the authors: Cell counts per sample came from amplifying reference gene primers. The protocol was immunoSEQ multiplex PCR, while the TCRdb copy is restricted to in-frame clones and leaves out a portion. The V and J calls and clone size were taken over from that table, and D and trimming were inferred from the DNA. The repertoire holds about 22,000 clones, with 90% as singletons. This chain uses TRBV2 with TRBJ2-3; TRBD2 matches 14 bases. The TCR comes from a man aged 70-80 years with acute or convalescent COVID-19. Material for sequencing was peripheral blood. For the CDR3, the DNA is TGTGCCAGCAGGAGACTAGCGGGGGGGCCGCGGGATACGCAGTATTTT. It codes for CASRRLAGGPRDTQYF.